The clone carrying this T cell receptor beta chain occurred a few times. No antigen is known for it. For the second PCR, which ran for roughly 6 to 12 cycles, a sample-barcoded 5' primer and a J-beta primer mix were used. The template-switch adaptor was a 5' adaptor with 12 random nucleotides. It tagged each cDNA molecule. A minimum of 3 million CDR3-containing paired-end reads was obtained for each sample. TCRdb analysed the 5' RACE reads with MiXCR anew, one entry per CDR3 protein. The sample includes hundreds of thousands of distinct CDR3 sequences, approximately 40% of them seen just once. The CDR3 is 18 residues long. Unmatched junction bases numbered 17, after V lost 2 bases and J lost 7 bases. These data originate in a study of blood T cells in healthy people across ages. Broader study findings: A greater number of naive CD4+ cells and higher diversity distinguished long-lived donors from aged donors.

The TCR sequence derives from a man older than 75 in good health. The gene calls are TRBV12-3 or TRBV12-4 and TRBJ2-7; the match to TRBD2 covers 10 bases. Sequenced input: blood. CDR3 nucleotides: TGTGCCAGCAGTTTAAGGCCTAGCGGGGGATCGGCGTCGCGGGAGCAGTACTTC. Protein: CASSLRPSGGSASREQYF.